A selection of T cell receptor beta chains follows, all from one sample in a study of cytomegalovirus exposure and HLA in healthy donors. Profiled with immunoSEQ multiplex PCR; TCRdb holds only in-frame clones, not every one. The top ten hold approximately 1.5% of the sample, which has roughly 68,000 clones, around nine tenths seen once. Source material: PBMCs. These receptor sequences come from a woman under 30 in good health and CMV-seronegative. CDR3s include the opening cysteine and the closing phenylalanine or tryptophan. D genes are given only for firm matches. Size is omitted from some rows. Given values are once, few, many or a class for expanded clones.

D: TRBD1
J: TRBJ1-2
V: TRBV4-1
size: -
CDR3: CASSQEGQGPDSQTF
DNA: TGCGCCAGCAGCCAAGAGGGACAGGGCCCGGATTCTCAAACCTTC

D: -
J: TRBJ1-1
V: TRBV7-9
size: -
CDR3: CASSLSGNTEAFF
DNA: TGTGCCAGCAGCTTATCGGGGAACACTGAAGCTTTCTTT

D: -
J: TRBJ2-7
V: TRBV4-3
size: -
CDR3: CASSQDGSQSYEQYF
DNA: TGCGCCAGCAGCCAAGACGGGTCACAATCCTACGAGCAGTACTTC

D: TRBD2
J: TRBJ2-2
V: TRBV5-4
size: -
CDR3: CASSTPLLAGETGELFF
DNA: TGTGCCAGCAGCACCCCTCTACTAGCGGGAGAAACCGGGGAGCTGTTTTTT

D: -
J: TRBJ2-1
V: TRBV29-1
size: -
CDR3: CSVDGGYNEQFF
DNA: TGCAGCGTTGACGGGGGCTACAATGAGCAGTTCTTC

D: -
J: TRBJ1-1
V: TRBV6-5
size: -
CDR3: CASSYGQNTEAFF
DNA: TGTGCCAGCAGCTATGGACAGAACACTGAAGCTTTCTTT

D: -
J: TRBJ1-3
V: TRBV19
size: -
CDR3: CASSIGGTGTYTIYF
DNA: TGTGCCAGTAGTATCGGCGGGACGGGGACTTACACCATATATTTT

D: -
J: TRBJ2-3
V: TRBV18
size: -
CDR3: CASSPRSRTDTQYF
DNA: TGTGCCAGCTCACCCCGGTCCCGCACAGATACGCAGTATTTT

D: TRBD1
J: TRBJ2-7
V: TRBV6-6
size: -
CDR3: CASSYLRQGREQYF
DNA: TGTGCCAGCAGTTACCTGAGACAGGGTCGCGAGCAGTACTTC

D: -
J: TRBJ2-5
V: TRBV12-2
size: -
CDR3: CASRSGGDSLLETQYF
DNA: TGTGCAAGTCGCTCCGGGGGTGACAGTTTGCTAGAGACCCAGTACTTC

D: -
J: TRBJ2-1
V: TRBV9
size: -
CDR3: CASDSGSSYNEQFF
DNA: TGTGCCAGCGATAGCGGAAGCTCCTACAATGAGCAGTTCTTC

D: -
J: TRBJ1-1
V: TRBV4-2
size: -
CDR3: CASSQVREGRGTEAFF
DNA: TGTGCCAGCAGCCAAGTTCGTGAGGGTAGAGGCACTGAAGCTTTCTTT

D: -
J: TRBJ2-4
V: TRBV28
size: -
CDR3: CASSFVGVAKNIQYF
DNA: TGTGCCAGCAGTTTTGTCGGGGTAGCCAAAAACATTCAGTACTTC

D: TRBD1
J: TRBJ1-1
V: TRBV6-5
size: -
CDR3: CASRAPGTGAFF
DNA: TGTGCCAGCAGGGCGCCAGGGACAGGGGCGTTCTTT

D: TRBD1
J: TRBJ2-3
V: TRBV25-1
size: -
CDR3: CASSTKAGRGSSDTQYF
DNA: TGTGCCAGCAGCACTAAGGCGGGCAGGGGGAGTTCAGATACGCAGTATTTT

D: TRBD2
J: TRBJ2-1
V: TRBV2
size: -
CDR3: CASSERLAGVNEQFF
DNA: TGTGCCAGCAGTGAACGGCTAGCGGGAGTCAATGAGCAGTTCTTC

D: -
J: TRBJ1-1
V: TRBV11-2
size: medium-sized
CDR3: CASSLNYRAPMNTEAFF
DNA: TGTGCCAGCAGTTTGAACTACAGGGCCCCAATGAACACTGAAGCTTTCTTT

D: TRBD1
J: TRBJ1-2
V: TRBV6-5
size: -
CDR3: CASSPGQANYGYTF
DNA: TGTGCCAGCAGCCCCGGACAGGCTAACTATGGCTACACCTTC